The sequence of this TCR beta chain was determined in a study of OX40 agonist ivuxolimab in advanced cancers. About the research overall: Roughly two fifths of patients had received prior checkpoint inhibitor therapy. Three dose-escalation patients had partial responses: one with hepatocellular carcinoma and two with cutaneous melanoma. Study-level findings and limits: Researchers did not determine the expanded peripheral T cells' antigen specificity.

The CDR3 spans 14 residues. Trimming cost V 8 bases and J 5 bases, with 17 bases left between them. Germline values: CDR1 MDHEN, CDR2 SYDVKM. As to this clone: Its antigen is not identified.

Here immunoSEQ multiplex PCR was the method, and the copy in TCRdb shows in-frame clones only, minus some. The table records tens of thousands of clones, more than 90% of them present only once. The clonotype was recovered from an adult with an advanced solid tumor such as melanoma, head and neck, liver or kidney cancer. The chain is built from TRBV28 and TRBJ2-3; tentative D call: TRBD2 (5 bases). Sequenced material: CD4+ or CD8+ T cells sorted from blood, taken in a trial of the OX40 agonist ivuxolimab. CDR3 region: CASLTLASGDTQYF. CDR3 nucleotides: TGTGCCAGCCTCACCCTCGCGAGCGGAGATACGCAGTATTTT.